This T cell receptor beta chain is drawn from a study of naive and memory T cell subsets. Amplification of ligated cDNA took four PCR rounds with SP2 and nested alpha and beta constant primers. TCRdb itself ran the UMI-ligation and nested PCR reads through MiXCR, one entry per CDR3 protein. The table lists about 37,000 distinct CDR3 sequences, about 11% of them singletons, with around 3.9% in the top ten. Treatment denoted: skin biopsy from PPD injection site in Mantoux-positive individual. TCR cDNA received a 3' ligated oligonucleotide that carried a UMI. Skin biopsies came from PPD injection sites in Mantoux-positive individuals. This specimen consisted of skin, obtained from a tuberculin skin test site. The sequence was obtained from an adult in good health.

This CDR3 is CASSSGGFEPQHF. CDR3 bases: TGTGCCAGCTCTTCAGGGGGCTTTGAGCCCCAGCATTTT. The V call is TRBV18, the J call TRBJ1-5; 8 bases map to TRBD1. Germline CDR1 is KGHSH and CDR2 is LQKENI. Trimming cost V 6 bases and J 8 bases; bases outside gene matches: 6. CDR3 size: 13 residues.